Presented here are 4 T cell receptor beta chains from one specimen sequenced in a study of breast tumors, draining lymph nodes, adjacent tissues. Breast cancer patients provided tissue from their axillary draining lymph nodes. TCRdb re-called the multiplex PCR reads with MiXCR, one entry per CDR3 protein. Altogether 100,000 to 150,000 distinct CDR3 sequences are present, 20% being singletons, with the ten largest covering roughly 3.5%. Sequencing input: axillary lymph node tissue. The receptors derive from a female donor with breast cancer. Some clones in this sample may be carry-over from other donors' samples.

Turning to this clonotype: This may be a read error: a much more frequent sequence differs by one nucleotide. The chain is built from TRBV6-6 and TRBJ1-3; tentative D call: TRBD1 (6 bases). The CDR3 is made up of 17 amino acids. Germline lookup yields CDR1 MNHNY and CDR2 SVGAGI (reference sequence). This chain's CDR3 is CASRGGGAFTSGSTIYF. The CDR3 nucleotides read TGTGCCAGCAGGGGAGGGGGGGCTTTCACCTCTGGAAGCACCATATATTTT.

This clonotype was seen more than once but under ten times. This sequence joins TRBV5-8 and TRBJ2-2; either TRBD1 or TRBD2 may fit D (6 bases each). Germline V gene data show CDR1 as SGHTS and CDR2 as YDEGEE. Trimming stripped 5 bases from V and 5 bases from J, with 16 bases between. This CDR3 has 15 residues. CDR3 nucleotides: TGTGCCAGCAGTCGATCGGGGGCTCTGACCGGGGAGCTGTTTTTT. Encoded protein: CASSRSGALTGELFF.

Remarks on this clonotype: A much larger clone lies one base from this, so it may be a read error. The missing conserved phenylalanine or tryptophan at the end of this CDR3 makes a read error likely. The chain employs TRBV11-1 and TRBJ2-7; unclear D gene. Trimming removed 3 bases from V and 7 bases from J, with 10 bases in between. Germline lookup yields CDR1 SGHAT and CDR2 FQDESV (reference sequence). This CDR3 is 12 amino acids long. CDR3 loop: CASSFIAEEQYI. As DNA, the CDR3 is TGTGCCAGCAGCTTTATTGCGGAAGAGCAGTACATC.

This clonotype was seen repeatedly, ten times or more. The chain couples TRBV20-1 to TRBJ1-2; weak D call: TRBD1 (5 bases). V lost 6 bases and J lost 5, with 10 bases in between. CDR1 is DFQATT, CDR2 SNEGSKA, per germline (reference sequence). The CDR3 length is 11 residues. This CDR3 reads CSAGQEYGYTF. The CDR3 nucleotides are TGCAGTGCGGGGCAGGAGTATGGCTACACCTTC.